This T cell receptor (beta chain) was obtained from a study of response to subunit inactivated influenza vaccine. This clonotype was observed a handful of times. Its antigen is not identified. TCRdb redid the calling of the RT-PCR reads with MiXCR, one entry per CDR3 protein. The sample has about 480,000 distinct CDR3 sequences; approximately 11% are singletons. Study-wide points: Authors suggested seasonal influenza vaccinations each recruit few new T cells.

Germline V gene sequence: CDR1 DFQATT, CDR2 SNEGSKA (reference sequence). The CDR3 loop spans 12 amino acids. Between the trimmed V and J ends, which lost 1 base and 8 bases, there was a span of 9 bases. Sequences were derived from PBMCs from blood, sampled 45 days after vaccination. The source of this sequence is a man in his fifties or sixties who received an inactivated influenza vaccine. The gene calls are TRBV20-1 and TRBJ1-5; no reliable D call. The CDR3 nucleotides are TGCAGTGCTAGAGTCGGGCGGGAGCCCCAGCATTTT. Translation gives CSARVGREPQHF.